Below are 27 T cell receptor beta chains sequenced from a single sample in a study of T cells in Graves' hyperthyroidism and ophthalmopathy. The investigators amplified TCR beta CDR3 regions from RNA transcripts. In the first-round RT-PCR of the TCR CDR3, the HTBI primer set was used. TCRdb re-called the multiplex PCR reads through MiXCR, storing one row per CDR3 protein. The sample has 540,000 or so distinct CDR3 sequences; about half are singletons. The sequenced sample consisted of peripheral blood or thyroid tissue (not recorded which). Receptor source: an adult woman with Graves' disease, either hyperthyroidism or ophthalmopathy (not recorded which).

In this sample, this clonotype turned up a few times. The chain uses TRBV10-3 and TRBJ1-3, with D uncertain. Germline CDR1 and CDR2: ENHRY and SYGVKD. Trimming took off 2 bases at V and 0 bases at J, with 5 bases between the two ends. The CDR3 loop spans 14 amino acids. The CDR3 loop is CAISEQNSGNTIYF. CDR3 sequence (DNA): TGTGCCATCAGTGAGCAGAACTCTGGAAACACCATATATTTT.

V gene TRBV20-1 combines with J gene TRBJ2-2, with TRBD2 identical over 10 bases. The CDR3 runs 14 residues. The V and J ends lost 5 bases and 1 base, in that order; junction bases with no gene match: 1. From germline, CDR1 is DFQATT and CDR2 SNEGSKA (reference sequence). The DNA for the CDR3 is TGCAGTGCTTTAGCGGGAGGGAACACCGGGGAGCTGTTTTTT. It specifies CSALAGGNTGELFF.

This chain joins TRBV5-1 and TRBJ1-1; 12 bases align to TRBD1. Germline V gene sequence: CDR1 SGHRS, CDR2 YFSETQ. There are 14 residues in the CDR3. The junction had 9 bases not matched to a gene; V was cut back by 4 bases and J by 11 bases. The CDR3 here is CASSLAGQGAAAFF. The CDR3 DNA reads TGCGCCAGCAGCCTAGCGGGACAGGGGGCGGCTGCTTTCTTT.

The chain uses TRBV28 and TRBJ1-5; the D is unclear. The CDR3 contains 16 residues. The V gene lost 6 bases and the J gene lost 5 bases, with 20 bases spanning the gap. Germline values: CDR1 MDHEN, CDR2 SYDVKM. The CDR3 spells CASSPLTPQRYQPQHF. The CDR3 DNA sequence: TGTGCCAGCAGCCCACTTACCCCACAGCGATATCAGCCCCAGCATTTT.

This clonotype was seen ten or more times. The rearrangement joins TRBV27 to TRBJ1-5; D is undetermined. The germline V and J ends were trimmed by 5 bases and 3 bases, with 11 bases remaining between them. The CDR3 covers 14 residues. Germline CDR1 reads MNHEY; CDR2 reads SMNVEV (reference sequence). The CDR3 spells CASSPDEDNQPQHF. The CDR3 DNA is TGTGCCAGCAGTCCGGACGAAGACAATCAGCCCCAGCATTTT.

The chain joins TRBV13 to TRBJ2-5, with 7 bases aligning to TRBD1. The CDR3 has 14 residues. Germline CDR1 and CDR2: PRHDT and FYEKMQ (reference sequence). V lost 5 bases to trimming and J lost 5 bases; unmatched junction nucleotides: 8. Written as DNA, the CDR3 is TGTGCCAGCAGCGAAGGGACAGAGGGGGAGACCCAGTACTTC. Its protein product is CASSEGTEGETQYF.

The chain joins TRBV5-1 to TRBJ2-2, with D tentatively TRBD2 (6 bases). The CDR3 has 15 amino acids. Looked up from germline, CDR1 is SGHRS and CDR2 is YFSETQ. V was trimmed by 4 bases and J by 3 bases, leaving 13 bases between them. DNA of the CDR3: TGCGCCAGCAGCGGCAACTCGGGGGACACCGGGGAGCTGTTTTTT. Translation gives CASSGNSGDTGELFF.

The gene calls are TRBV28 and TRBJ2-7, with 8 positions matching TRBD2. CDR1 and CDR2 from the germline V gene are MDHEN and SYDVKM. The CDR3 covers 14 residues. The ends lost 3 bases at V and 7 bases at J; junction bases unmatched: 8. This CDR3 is CASSFSGRSKEQYF. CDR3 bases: TGTGCCAGCAGTTTCAGCGGGAGATCGAAAGAGCAGTACTTC. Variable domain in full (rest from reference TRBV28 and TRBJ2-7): DVKVTQSSRYLVKRTGEKVFLECVQDMDHENMFWYRQDPGLGLRLIYFSYDVKMKEKGDIPEGYSVSREKKERFSLILESASTNQTSMYLCASSFSGRSKEQYFGPGTRLTVT.

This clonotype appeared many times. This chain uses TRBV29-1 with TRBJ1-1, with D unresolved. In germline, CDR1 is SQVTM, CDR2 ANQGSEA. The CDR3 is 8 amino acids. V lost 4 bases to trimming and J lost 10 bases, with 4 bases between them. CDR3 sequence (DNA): TGCAGCGTTGTCGGAGCTTTCTTT. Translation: CSVVGAFF.

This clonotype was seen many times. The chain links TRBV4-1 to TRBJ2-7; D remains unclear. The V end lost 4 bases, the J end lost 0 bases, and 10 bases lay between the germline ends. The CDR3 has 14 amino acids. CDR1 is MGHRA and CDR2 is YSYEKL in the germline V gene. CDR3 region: CASSRVWSSYEQYF. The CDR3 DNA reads TGCGCCAGCAGCCGGGTATGGAGCTCCTACGAGCAGTACTTC.

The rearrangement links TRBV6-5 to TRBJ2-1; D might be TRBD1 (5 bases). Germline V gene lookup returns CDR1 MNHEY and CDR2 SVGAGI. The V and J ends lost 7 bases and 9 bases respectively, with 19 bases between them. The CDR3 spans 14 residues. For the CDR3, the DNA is TGTGCCAGCACCCAGGGCCAAGGGAACACTGAGCAGTTCTTC. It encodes CASTQGQGNTEQFF.

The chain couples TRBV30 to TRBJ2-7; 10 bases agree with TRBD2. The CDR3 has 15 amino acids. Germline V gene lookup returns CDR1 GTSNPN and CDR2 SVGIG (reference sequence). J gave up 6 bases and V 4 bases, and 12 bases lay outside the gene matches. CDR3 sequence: CAWTQPAGGPGEQYF. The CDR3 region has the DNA TGTGCCTGGACCCAACCAGCGGGAGGGCCTGGCGAGCAGTACTTC.

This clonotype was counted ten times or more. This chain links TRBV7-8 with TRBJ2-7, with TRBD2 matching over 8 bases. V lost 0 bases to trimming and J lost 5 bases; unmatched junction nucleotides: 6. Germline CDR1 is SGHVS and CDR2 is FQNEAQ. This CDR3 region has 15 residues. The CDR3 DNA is TGTGCCAGCAGCTTAGCCTGGACTAGCTCGAACGAGCAGTACTTC. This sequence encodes CASSLAWTSSNEQYF.

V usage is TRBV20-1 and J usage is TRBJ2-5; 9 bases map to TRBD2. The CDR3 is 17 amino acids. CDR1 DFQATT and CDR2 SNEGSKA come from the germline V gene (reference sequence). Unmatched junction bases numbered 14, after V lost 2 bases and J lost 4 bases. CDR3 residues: CSARSRVAGDGGETQYF. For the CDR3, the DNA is TGCAGTGCTAGATCCAGGGTAGCGGGAGATGGGGGAGAGACCCAGTACTTC.

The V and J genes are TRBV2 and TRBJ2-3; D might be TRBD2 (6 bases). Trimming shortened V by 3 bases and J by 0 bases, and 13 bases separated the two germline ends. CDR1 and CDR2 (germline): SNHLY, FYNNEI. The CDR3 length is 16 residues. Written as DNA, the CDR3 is TGTGCCAGCAGTGACCGCGGGACCCCTAGCACAGATACGCAGTATTTT. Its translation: CASSDRGTPSTDTQYF.

The CDR3 loop reads CSLGTHGNSPLHF. The DNA for the CDR3 is TGCAGCTTAGGGACCCACGGGAATTCACCCCTCCACTTT. The chain links TRBV29-1 to TRBJ1-6; TRBD1 is a possible D gene (5 bases). CDR1 SQVTM and CDR2 ANQGSEA come from the germline V gene. The CDR3 consists of 13 residues. V was shortened by 8 bases and J by 7 bases, with 15 bases between the two germline ends. Full variable domain (missing parts from reference TRBV29-1 and TRBJ1-6): SAVISQKPSRDICQRGTSLTIQCQVDSQVTMMFWYRQQPGQSLTLIATANQGSEATYESGFVIDKFPISRPNLTFSTLTVSNMSPEDSSIYLCSLGTHGNSPLHFGNGTRLTVT.

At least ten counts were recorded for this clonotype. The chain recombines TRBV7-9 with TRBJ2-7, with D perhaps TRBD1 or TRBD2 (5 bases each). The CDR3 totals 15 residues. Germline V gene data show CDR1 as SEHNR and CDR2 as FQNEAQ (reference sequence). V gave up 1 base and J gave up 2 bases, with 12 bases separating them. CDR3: CASSLVRGETYEQYF. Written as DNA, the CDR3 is TGTGCCAGCAGCTTAGTGAGAGGGGAGACCTACGAGCAGTACTTC. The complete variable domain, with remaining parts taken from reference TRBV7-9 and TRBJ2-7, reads DTGVSQNPRHKITKRGQNVTFRCDPISEHNRLYWYRQTLGQGPEFLTYFQNEAQLEKSRLLSDRFSAERPKGSFSTLEIQRTEQGDSAMYLCASSLVRGETYEQYFGPGTRLTVT.

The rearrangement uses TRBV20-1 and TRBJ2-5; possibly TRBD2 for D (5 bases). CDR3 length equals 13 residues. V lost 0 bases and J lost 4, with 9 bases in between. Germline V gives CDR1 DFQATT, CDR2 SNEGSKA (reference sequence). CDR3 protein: CSARDLEGETQYF. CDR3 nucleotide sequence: TGCAGTGCTAGAGATCTTGAGGGAGAGACCCAGTACTTC.

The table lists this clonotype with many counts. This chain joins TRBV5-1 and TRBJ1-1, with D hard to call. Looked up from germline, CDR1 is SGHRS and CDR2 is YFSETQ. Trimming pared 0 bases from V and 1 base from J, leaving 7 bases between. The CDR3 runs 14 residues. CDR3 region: CASSLDRPNTEAFF. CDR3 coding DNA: TGCGCCAGCAGCTTGGACAGACCGAACACTGAAGCTTTCTTT.

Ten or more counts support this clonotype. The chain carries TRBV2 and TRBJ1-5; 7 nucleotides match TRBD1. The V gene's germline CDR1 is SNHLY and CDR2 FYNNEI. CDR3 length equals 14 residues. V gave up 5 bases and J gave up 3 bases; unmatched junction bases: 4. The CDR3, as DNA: TGTGCCAGCAGTCCACAGGGGCACAATCAGCCCCAGCATTTT. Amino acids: CASSPQGHNQPQHF.

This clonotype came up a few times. CDR3: CASSRSVLNTEAFF. In DNA form, the CDR3 reads TGTGCCAGCTCACGTTCAGTTTTGAACACTGAAGCTTTCTTT. The chain couples TRBV18 to TRBJ1-1; D is unresolved. Germline V lookup: CDR1 KGHSH, CDR2 LQKENI. The CDR3 length is 14 residues. The ends were cut back, 4 bases at V and 0 bases at J, with 9 bases in the middle. The full variable domain, completed using reference TRBV18 and TRBJ1-1, is NAGVMQNPRHLVRRRGQEARLRCSPMKGHSHVYWYRQLPEEGLKFMVYLQKENIIDESGMPKERFSAEFPKEGPSILRIQQVVRGDSAAYFCASSRSVLNTEAFFGQGTRLTVV.

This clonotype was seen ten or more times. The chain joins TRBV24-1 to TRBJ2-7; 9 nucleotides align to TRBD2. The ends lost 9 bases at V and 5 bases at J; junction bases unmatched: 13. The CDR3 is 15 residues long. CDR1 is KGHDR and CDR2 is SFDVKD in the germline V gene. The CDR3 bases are TGTGCCACCGCCGGCGGGGCGGGAGGGTCGGACGAGCAGTACTTC. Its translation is CATAGGAGGSDEQYF.

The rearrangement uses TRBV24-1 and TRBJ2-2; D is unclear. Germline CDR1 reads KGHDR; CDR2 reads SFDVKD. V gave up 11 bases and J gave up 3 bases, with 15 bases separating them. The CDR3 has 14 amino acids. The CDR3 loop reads CAKIPSRDTGELFF. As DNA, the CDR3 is TGTGCCAAAATCCCGTCAAGGGACACCGGGGAGCTGTTTTTT.

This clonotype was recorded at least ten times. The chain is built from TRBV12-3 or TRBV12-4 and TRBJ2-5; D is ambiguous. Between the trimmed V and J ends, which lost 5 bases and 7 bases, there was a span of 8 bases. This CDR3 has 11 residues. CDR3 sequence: CASSLSATQYF. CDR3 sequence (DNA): TGTGCCAGCAGTCTGAGCGCGACCCAGTACTTC.

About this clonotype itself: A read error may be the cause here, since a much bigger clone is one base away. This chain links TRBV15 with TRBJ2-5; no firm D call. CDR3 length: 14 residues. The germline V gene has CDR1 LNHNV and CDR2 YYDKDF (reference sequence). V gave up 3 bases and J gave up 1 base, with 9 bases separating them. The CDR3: CATSRAARQETQYF. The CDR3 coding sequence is TGTGCCACCAGCAGGGCTGCCCGCCAAGAGACCCAGTACTTC.

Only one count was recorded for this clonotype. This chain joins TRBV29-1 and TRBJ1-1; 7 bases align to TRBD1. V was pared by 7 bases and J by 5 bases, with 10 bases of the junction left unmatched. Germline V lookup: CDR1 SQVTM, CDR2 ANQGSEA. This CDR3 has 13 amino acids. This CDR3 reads CSGHDRAVTEAFF. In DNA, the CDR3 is TGCAGCGGGCACGACAGGGCGGTTACTGAAGCTTTCTTT.

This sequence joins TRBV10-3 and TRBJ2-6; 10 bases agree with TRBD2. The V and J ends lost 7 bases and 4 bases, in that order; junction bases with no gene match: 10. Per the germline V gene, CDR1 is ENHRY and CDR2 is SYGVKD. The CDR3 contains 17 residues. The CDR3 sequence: CAIKWGASGRGANVLTF. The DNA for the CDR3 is TGTGCCATCAAATGGGGAGCTAGCGGGAGAGGGGCCAACGTCCTGACTTTC.